The present T cell receptor beta chain was sequenced within a study of cytomegalovirus exposure and HLA in healthy donors. Points from the study as a whole: TCR sequences were mostly rare, though some public TCRs occurred in many donors. Later, an analysis found that TCR clusters from the first cohort tended to co-occur in the 110 or so validation repertoires. Published work reported that the classifier diagnosed cytomegalovirus status with high specificity and sensitivity.

TCRdb's table, derived via immunoSEQ multiplex PCR, lists solely in-frame clones and lacks some. The table lists 110,000 or so clones, about 86% of them singletons. Trimming removed 6 bases at V and 6 bases at J, with 17 bases between. This CDR3 comprises 14 residues. CDR1 and CDR2 from the germline V gene are SGHAT and FQNNGV. As to this clone: The antigen is not known.

Sequencing was done on a sample of PBMCs. The rearrangement joins TRBV11-2 to TRBJ1-1; possible D gene TRBD1, 6 bases. The source is a young woman in good health and CMV-seropositive. The CDR3 region has the DNA TGTGCCAGCAGTTCTATAACCGGGACACCTGAAGCTTTCTTT. Its translation: CASSSITGTPEAFF.